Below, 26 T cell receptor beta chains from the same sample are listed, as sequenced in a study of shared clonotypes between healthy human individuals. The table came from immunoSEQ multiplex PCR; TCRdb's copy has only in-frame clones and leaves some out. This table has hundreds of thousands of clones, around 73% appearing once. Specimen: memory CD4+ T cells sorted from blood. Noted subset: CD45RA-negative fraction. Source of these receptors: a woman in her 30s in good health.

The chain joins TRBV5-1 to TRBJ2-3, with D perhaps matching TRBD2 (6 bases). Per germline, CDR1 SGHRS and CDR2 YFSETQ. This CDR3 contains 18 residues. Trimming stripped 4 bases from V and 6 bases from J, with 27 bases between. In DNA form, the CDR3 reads TGCGCCAGCAGCCGGGGGAGCTGGGGACTCCCTATTCAGGATACGCAGTATTTT. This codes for CASSRGSWGLPIQDTQYF.

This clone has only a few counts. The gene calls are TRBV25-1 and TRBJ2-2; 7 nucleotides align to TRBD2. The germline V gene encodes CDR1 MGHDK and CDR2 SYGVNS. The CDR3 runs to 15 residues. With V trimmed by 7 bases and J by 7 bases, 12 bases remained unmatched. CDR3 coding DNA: TGTGCCAGCACCGAATGGAACGGGAGGAACGGGGAGCTGTTTTTT. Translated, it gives CASTEWNGRNGELFF.

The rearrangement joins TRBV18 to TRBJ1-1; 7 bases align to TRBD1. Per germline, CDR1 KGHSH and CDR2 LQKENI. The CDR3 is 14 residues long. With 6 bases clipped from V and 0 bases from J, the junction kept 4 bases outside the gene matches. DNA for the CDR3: TGTGCCAGCTCGTCGGGACAGTTGAACACTGAAGCTTTCTTT. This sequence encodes CASSSGQLNTEAFF.

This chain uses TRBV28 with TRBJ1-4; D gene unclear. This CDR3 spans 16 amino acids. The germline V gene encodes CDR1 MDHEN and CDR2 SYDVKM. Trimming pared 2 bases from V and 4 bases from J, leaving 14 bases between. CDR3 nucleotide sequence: TGTGCCAGCAGTTTACGACAATGGTCTGGTAATGAAAAACTGTTTTTT. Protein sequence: CASSLRQWSGNEKLFF.

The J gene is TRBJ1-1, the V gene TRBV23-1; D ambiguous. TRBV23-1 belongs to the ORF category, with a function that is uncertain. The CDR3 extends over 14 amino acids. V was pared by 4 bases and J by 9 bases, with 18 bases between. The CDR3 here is CASSPDNPSSKAFF. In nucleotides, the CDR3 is TGCGCCAGCAGTCCCGATAATCCTAGTTCGAAAGCTTTCTTT.

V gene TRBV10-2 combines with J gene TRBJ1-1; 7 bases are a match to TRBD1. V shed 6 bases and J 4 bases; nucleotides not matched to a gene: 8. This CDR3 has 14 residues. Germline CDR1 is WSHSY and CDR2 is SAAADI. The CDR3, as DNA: TGCGCCAGCAGCGAACAGGGGCGCGGCACTGAAGCTTTCTTT. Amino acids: CASSEQGRGTEAFF.

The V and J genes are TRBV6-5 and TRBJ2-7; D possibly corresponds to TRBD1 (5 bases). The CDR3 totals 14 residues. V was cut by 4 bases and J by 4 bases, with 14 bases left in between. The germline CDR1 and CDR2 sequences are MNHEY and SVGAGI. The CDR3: CASSFGAERYEQYF. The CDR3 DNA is TGTGCCAGCAGTTTTGGGGCGGAGAGATACGAGCAGTACTTC.

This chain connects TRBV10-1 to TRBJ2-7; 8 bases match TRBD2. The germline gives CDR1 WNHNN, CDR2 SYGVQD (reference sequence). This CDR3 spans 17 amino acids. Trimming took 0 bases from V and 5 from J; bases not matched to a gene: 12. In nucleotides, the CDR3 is TGCGCCAGCAGTGAGTCGAAGCCGGGACTAGTTCGCCACGAGCAGTACTTC. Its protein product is CASSESKPGLVRHEQYF.

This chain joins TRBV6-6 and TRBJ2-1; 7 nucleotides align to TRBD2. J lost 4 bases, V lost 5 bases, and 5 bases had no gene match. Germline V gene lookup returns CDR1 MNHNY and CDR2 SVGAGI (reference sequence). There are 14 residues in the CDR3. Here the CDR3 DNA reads TGTGCCAGCAGTCCGCGACTAGCATACAATGAGCAGTTCTTC. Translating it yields CASSPRLAYNEQFF.

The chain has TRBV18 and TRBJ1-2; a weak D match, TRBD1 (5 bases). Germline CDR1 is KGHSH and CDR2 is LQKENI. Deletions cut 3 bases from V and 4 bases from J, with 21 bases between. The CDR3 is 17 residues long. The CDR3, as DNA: TGTGCCAGCTCACCGGCCCTAGACGGGCAGGGAGGCTATGGCTACACCTTC. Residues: CASSPALDGQGGYGYTF. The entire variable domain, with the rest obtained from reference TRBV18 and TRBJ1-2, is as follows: NAGVMQNPRHLVRRRGQEARLRCSPMKGHSHVYWYRQLPEEGLKFMVYLQKENIIDESGMPKERFSAEFPKEGPSILRIQQVVRGDSAAYFCASSPALDGQGGYGYTFGSGTRLTVV.

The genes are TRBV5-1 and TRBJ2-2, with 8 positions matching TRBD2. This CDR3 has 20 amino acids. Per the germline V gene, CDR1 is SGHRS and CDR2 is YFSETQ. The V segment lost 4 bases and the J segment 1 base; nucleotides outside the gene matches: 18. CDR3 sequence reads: CASSKGRIAGHPRNTGELFF. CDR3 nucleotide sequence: TGCGCCAGCAGCAAGGGGAGAATAGCGGGGCACCCACGGAACACCGGGGAGCTGTTTTTT.

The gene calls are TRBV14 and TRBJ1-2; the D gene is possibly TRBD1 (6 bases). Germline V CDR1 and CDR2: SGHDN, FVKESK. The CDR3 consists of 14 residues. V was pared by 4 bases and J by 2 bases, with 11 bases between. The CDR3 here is CASSRGTQNYGYTF. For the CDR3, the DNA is TGTGCCAGCAGCCGAGGGACACAAAACTATGGCTACACCTTC.

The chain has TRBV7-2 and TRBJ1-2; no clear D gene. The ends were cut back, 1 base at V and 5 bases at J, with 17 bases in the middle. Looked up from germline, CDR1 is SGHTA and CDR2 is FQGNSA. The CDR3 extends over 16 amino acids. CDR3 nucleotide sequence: TGTGCCAGCAGCTTAGGACGGTCAGGAATGTTGTATGGCTACACCTTC. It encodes CASSLGRSGMLYGYTF.

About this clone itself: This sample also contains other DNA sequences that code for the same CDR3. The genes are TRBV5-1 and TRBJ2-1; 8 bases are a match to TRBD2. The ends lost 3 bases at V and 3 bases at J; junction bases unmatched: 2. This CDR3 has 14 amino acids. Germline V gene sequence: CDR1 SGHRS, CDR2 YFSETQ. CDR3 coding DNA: TGCGCCAGCAGCTCAGCGGGGGACTACAATGAGCAGTTCTTC. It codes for CASSSAGDYNEQFF.

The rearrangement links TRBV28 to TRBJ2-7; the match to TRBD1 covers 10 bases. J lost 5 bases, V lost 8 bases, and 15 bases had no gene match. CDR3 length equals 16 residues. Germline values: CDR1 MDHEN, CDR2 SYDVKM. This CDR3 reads CASPPSEGQGFDEQYF. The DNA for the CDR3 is TGTGCCAGCCCCCCCAGCGAGGGACAGGGGTTCGACGAGCAGTACTTC.

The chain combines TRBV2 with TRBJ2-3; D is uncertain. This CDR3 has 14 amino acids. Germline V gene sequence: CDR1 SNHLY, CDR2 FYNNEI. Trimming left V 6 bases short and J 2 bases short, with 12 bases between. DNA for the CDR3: TGTGCCAGCAGGGCGGCAGAAGACACAGATACGCAGTATTTT. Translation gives CASRAAEDTDTQYF.

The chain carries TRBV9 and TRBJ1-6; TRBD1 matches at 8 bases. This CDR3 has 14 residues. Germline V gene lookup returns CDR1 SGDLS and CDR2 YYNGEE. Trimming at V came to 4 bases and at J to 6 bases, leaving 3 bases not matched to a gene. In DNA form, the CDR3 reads TGTGCCAGCAGCCGGACAGGGTCTAATTCACCCCTCCACTTT. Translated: CASSRTGSNSPLHF.

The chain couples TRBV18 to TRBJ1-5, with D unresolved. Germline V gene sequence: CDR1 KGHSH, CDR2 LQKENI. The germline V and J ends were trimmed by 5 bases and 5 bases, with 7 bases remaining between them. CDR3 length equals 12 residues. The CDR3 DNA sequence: TGTGCCAGCTCAAACCGGGATCAGCCCCAGCATTTT. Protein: CASSNRDQPQHF. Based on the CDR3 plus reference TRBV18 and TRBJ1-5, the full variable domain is NAGVMQNPRHLVRRRGQEARLRCSPMKGHSHVYWYRQLPEEGLKFMVYLQKENIIDESGMPKERFSAEFPKEGPSILRIQQVVRGDSAAYFCASSNRDQPQHFGDGTRLSIL.

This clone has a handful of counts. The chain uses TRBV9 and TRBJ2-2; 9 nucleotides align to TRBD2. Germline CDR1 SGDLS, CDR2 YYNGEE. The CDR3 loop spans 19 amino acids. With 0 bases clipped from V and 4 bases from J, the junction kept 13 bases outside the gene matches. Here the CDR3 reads CASSVALSGSLAGTGELFF. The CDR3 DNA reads TGTGCCAGCAGCGTAGCCCTTAGCGGGAGTTTGGCCGGCACCGGGGAGCTGTTTTTT.

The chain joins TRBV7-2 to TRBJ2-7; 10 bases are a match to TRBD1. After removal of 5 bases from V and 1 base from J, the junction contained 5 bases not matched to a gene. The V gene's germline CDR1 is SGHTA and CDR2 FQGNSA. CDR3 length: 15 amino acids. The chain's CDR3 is CASSKGTGESYEQYF. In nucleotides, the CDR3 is TGTGCCAGCAGCAAAGGGACAGGGGAGTCCTACGAGCAGTACTTC.

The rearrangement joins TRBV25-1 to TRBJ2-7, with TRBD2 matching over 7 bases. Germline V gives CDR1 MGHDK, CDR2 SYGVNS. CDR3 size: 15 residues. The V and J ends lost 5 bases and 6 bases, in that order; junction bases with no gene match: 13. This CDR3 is CASSPTGTGEGEQYF. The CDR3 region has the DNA TGTGCCAGCAGTCCTACCGGGACGGGGGAGGGCGAGCAGTACTTC.

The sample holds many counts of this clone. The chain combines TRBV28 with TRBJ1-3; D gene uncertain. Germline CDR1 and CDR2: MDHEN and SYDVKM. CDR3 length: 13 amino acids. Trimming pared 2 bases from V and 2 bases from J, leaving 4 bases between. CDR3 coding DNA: TGTGCCAGCAGTTTACCAGCTGGAAACACCATATATTTT. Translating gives CASSLPAGNTIYF.

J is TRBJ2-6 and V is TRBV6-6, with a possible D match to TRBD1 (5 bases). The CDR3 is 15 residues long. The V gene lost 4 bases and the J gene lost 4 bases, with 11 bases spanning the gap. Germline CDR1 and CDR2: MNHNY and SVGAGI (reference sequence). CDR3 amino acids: CASSSGLRGANVLTF. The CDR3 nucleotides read TGTGCCAGCAGTTCAGGGTTGCGAGGGGCCAACGTCCTGACTTTC.

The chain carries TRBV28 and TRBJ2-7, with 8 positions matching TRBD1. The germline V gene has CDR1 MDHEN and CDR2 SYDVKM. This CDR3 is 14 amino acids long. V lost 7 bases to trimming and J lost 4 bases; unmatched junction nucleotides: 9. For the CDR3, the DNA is TGTGCCAGCAAAATGGACAGGGAGTGGTACGAGCAGTACTTC. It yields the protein CASKMDREWYEQYF. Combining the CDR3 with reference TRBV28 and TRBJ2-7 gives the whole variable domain DVKVTQSSRYLVKRTGEKVFLECVQDMDHENMFWYRQDPGLGLRLIYFSYDVKMKEKGDIPEGYSVSREKKERFSLILESASTNQTSMYLCASKMDREWYEQYFGPGTRLTVT.

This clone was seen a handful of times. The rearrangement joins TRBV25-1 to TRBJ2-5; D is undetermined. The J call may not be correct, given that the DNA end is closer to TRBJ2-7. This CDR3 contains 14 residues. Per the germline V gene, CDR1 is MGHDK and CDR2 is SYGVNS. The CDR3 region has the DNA TGTGCCAGCAGTCCTCCTTCAGCGCGGAGCGAGCAGTACTTC. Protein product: CASSPPSARSEQYF.

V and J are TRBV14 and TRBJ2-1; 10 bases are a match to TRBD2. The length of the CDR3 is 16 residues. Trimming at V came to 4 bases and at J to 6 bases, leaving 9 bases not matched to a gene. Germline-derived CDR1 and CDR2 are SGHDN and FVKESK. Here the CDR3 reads CASSPEGSGRLNEQFF. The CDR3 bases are TGTGCCAGCAGCCCCGAGGGTAGCGGGAGGCTCAATGAGCAGTTCTTC.